The present T cell receptor beta chain was sequenced within a study of T cells in Graves' hyperthyroidism and ophthalmopathy. Study-level results: Most thyroid clonotypes expanded above 0.001 were also detected in blood.

The germline CDR1 and CDR2 sequences are SNHLY and FYNNEI. The V gene lost 7 bases and the J gene lost 1 base, with 16 bases spanning the gap. This CDR3 region has 15 residues. Fresh peripheral blood, roughly 10 ml of it, supplied the PBMCs. Template material for amplifying TCR beta CDR3 regions consisted of RNA transcripts. The HTBI set primed first-round TCR CDR3 RT-PCR. TCRdb fed the multiplex PCR reads into MiXCR, producing one record per CDR3 protein. Of about 300,000 distinct CDR3 sequences listed, roughly 15% are singletons. This clonotype was counted many times. Its antigen remains unknown. Specimen: blood. The clonotype was recovered from a woman between 35 and 50 years old with Graves' hyperthyroidism. The chain links TRBV2 to TRBJ1-1; D is unclear. CDR3 in DNA: TGTGCCAGCATCGAAGGTTGGACGAGGAACACTGAAGCTTTCTTT. This gives the protein CASIEGWTRNTEAFF. The full variable domain, its missing parts supplied by reference TRBV2 and TRBJ1-1, is EPEVTQTPSHQVTQMGQEVILRCVPISNHLYFYWYRQILGQKVEFLVSFYNNEISEKSEIFDDQFSVERPDGSNFTLKIRSTKLEDSAMYFCASIEGWTRNTEAFFGQGTRLTVV.